What follows are 9 T cell receptor beta chains derived from one specimen sequenced in a study of blood T cell repertoires in COVID-19. The table came from immunoSEQ multiplex PCR; TCRdb's copy has only in-frame clones and leaves some out. The table records approximately 280,000 clones, almost 90% of them present only once. Sequencing used PBMCs or T cells enriched from blood (not recorded which). These receptors were obtained from a woman younger than 35 with acute COVID-19.

The J gene is TRBJ2-7, the V gene TRBV3-1 (or the pseudogene TRBV3-2), with D tentatively TRBD2 (7 bases). The CDR3 loop spans 13 amino acids. V lost 1 base and J 7 bases, leaving 11 bases between the germline ends. Germline CDR1 LGHDT, CDR2 YNNKEL (reference sequence). CDR3 nucleotides: TGTGCCAGCAGCCAAGTGCGGGGGCAAGAGCAGTACTTC. Residues: CASSQVRGQEQYF.

This clone was seen once. The chain employs TRBV1 and TRBJ2-1; the D segment call TRBD2 is taken from the table without a DNA check. TRBV1 is shown as a pseudogene. The CDR3 covers 20 residues. In nucleotides, the CDR3 is TGCACCAGCAGCCAAGATCTTGCCCTAGCGGGAGTCGGCTCCTACAATGAGCAGTTCTTC. This gives the protein CTSSQDLALAGVGSYNEQFF.

A few counts support this clone. This chain connects TRBV6-2 or TRBV6-3 to TRBJ1-2, with unresolved D. Germline loops: CDR1 MNHEY, CDR2 SVGEGT. V lost 0 bases and J 4 bases, leaving 15 bases between the germline ends. The CDR3 runs to 16 residues. This CDR3 reads CASSYSHRGLSYGYTF. Here the CDR3 DNA reads TGTGCCAGCAGTTACTCTCATCGCGGGCTCTCCTATGGCTACACCTTC.

This chain uses TRBV30 with TRBJ2-1; 7 bases match TRBD2. Germline CDR1 and CDR2: GTSNPN and SVGIG (reference sequence). V gave up 0 bases and J gave up 2 bases; unmatched junction bases: 10. This CDR3 comprises 17 residues. Written as DNA, the CDR3 is TGTGCCTGGAGTGTACTTCGCGGGGGAAGTGCCTACAATGAGCAGTTCTTC. It translates to CAWSVLRGGSAYNEQFF.

The CDR3 DNA reads TGTGCCAGCAGCCAGGGCCAAGGGATCTCTGGAAACACCATATATTTT. Amino acids: CASSQGQGISGNTIYF. The chain joins TRBV11-2 to TRBJ1-3; possibly TRBD1 for D (5 bases). V lost 5 bases to trimming and J lost 0 bases, with 14 bases between them. Germline CDR1 and CDR2: SGHAT and FQNNGV. The CDR3 contains 16 residues.

Notes on this clone: The same CDR3 can be traced to other DNA sequences in this sample. The chain recombines TRBV5-1 with TRBJ2-7; D perhaps matches TRBD2 (5 bases). Trimming cost V 0 bases and J 4 bases, with 8 bases left between them. CDR1 and CDR2 (germline): SGHRS, YFSETQ. This CDR3 contains 13 residues. The CDR3 loop is CASSLAAGYEQYF. The CDR3 DNA follows: TGCGCCAGCAGCTTGGCCGCGGGTTACGAGCAGTACTTC.

The chain uses TRBV6-1 and TRBJ1-1; D is unresolved. In germline, CDR1 is MNHNS, CDR2 SASEGT. Deletions cut 4 bases from V and 8 bases from J, with 32 bases between. The CDR3 spans 19 residues. The CDR3: CASSARAAWSGSLGEEAFF. The CDR3, as DNA: TGTGCCAGCAGTGCCCGGGCGGCCTGGTCTGGTTCTTTGGGAGAAGAAGCTTTCTTT.

The V gene is TRBV14, the J gene TRBJ1-1, with D possibly TRBD1 on 6 matching bases. The germline V gene encodes CDR1 SGHDN and CDR2 FVKESK. V shed 1 base and J shed 3 bases, with 9 bases lying between them. The CDR3 sequence is 14 residues long. The CDR3 sequence is CASSQGQVYTEAFF. As DNA, the CDR3 is TGTGCCAGCAGCCAAGGACAGGTCTACACTGAAGCTTTCTTT.

The chain uses TRBV19 and TRBJ1-5; no clear D. The CDR3 loop spans 16 amino acids. V lost 3 bases, J lost 9 bases, and 21 bases lay in between. Germline V CDR1 and CDR2: LNHDA, SQIVND (reference sequence). The CDR3 loop reads CASSIAAAQLLWPQHF. DNA for the CDR3: TGTGCCAGTAGTATTGCGGCAGCCCAACTCCTATGGCCCCAGCATTTT.